This TCR beta chain was identified during a study of control samples from healthy donors and cancer patients (dated by TCRdb to 2020 to 2022). V and J are trimmed by 2 bases and 11 bases, and the gene matches miss 5 bases of the junction. From the cysteine through the phenylalanine, the CDR3 covers 13 amino acids. The retained sequence is limited to the CDR3, 39 bases, with the frame set at the first base. The germline V gene supplies CDR1 SNHLY and CDR2 FYNNEI. Receptor libraries were prepared by the immunoSEQ multiplex PCR assay. TCRdb mirrors the immuneACCESS table, restricted to in-frame sequences. Some clones are absent from its copies; in checked studies, under half trace to an unresolved V gene, and the reason for the others is unknown. The sample data list about 120,000 clones, and 80% to 90% of these were observed just once. The ten largest clones take up 1% to 1.4% of the sample. About this clone: It lacks a known antigen. No base-level quality is on record; no much larger clone is a single base apart.

The sequence links TRBV2 to TRBJ2-1, and TRBD2 aligns with 8 junction nucleotides. This clonotype was sampled from a woman in her forties or fifties with colorectal cancer. The sequenced sample was PBMCs. The CDR3: CASSEKGLDQQFF. The DNA reads as follows: TGTGCCAGCAGTGAAAAGGGACTAGATCAGCAGTTCTTC.